This TCR beta chain was retrieved from a study of beta chain features in type 1 diabetes. General observations from the study: Researchers could not determine here whether HLA type influences TCRB rearrangement. In cDNA sequencing, cells with high TCR expression could be over-represented. A greater similarity of naive, central memory and Treg TCRB repertoires was seen among patients than among healthy donors.

Sequencing targeted expressed TCRB transcripts, as all isolated RNA had been reverse transcribed. Sequencing used immunoSEQ multiplex PCR; TCRdb keeps in-frame clones, though not all of them. Of under 900,000 clones in the sample, roughly a sixth were seen once. With regard to this clone: The target antigen is unknown.

The CDR3 covers 15 residues. Each sorted population was over 98% pure. The TCR originated in a woman between 18 and 29 years old in good health. The sequenced sample consisted of naive CD4+ T cells from blood. The chain uses TRBV21-1 and TRBJ2-3. TRBV21-1 is marked as a pseudogene. CDR3 sequence: CASSKATGLTDTQYF. CDR3 DNA: TGTGCCAGCAGCAAAGCGACGGGGCTCACAGATACGCAGTATTTT.